This note documents a single TCR beta chain sequence. The data are from a study of blood T cell repertoires in COVID-19. The data were produced by immunoSEQ multiplex PCR, yet TCRdb's version contains in-frame clones alone and is incomplete. The sample consists of about 200,000 clones, approximately 81% of them appearing once. The junction had 8 bases not matched to a gene; V was cut back by 7 bases and J by 6 bases. CDR1 is MNHEY and CDR2 is SVGAGI in the germline V gene. The CDR3 length is 15 residues. The clonotype comes from a man between 35 and 55 years old who had recovered from COVID-19. Specimen: PBMCs or T cells enriched from blood (not recorded which). This rearrangement joins TRBV6-5 to TRBJ2-1; 11 bases align to TRBD2. The chain's CDR3 is CASTPGTSGSNEQFF. The CDR3 nucleotides read TGTGCCAGCACTCCGGGAACTAGCGGGAGCAATGAGCAGTTCTTC.